One and the same sample provided the 11 T cell receptor beta chains below, sequenced in a study of Graves' ophthalmopathy and Graves' hyperthyroidism. The authors amplified TCR beta CDR3 regions from RNA transcripts. First-round RT-PCR with HTBI primers preceded a second-round multiplex PCR. TCRdb re-derived calls from the multiplex PCR reads in MiXCR, one entry per CDR3 protein. Of almost 750,000 distinct CDR3 sequences detected, roughly two fifths appear once; the ten largest clones hold roughly 46%. Sequencing was performed on peripheral blood. These receptors came from an adult man with Graves' ophthalmopathy.

This clonotype has at least ten counts. V and J are TRBV7-8 and TRBJ2-5, with TRBD1 as a possible D gene (6 bases). CDR3 length equals 12 residues. CDR1 and CDR2 (germline): SGHVS, FQNEAQ. Trimming removed 1 base from V and 7 bases from J, with 7 bases in between. CDR3 sequence (DNA): TGTGCCAGCAGCTTAGAAGGGGGGACCCAGTACTTC. Amino acid sequence: CASSLEGGTQYF.

This clonotype was seen at least ten times. The chain carries TRBV9 and TRBJ1-2, with 7 bases that match TRBD1. The trim removed 4 bases at V and 6 bases at J, leaving 3 bases unmatched. Germline lookup yields CDR1 SGDLS and CDR2 YYNGEE. The CDR3 has 12 amino acids. CDR3 nucleotide sequence: TGTGCCAGCAGCCCCGGACAGGATGGCTACACCTTC. It encodes CASSPGQDGYTF. The whole variable domain, filled in from reference TRBV9 and TRBJ1-2, reads DSGVTQTPKHLITATGQRVTLRCSPRSGDLSVYWYQQSLDQGLQFLIQYYNGEERAKGNILERFSAQQFPDLHSELNLSSLELGDSALYFCASSPGQDGYTFGSGTRLTVV.

This clonotype has only a few counts. V gene TRBV5-5 combines with J gene TRBJ1-2; tentative D call: TRBD1 (6 bases). Germline CDR1 SGHKS, CDR2 YYEKEE (reference sequence). Trimming cost V 2 bases and J 4 bases, with 12 bases left between them. The CDR3 runs to 14 residues. The DNA for the CDR3 is TGTGCCAGCAGCTTTTTGGGGGCAACCTATGGCTACACCTTC. It yields the protein CASSFLGATYGYTF.

The chain employs TRBV20-1 and TRBJ2-5, with TRBD2 matching over 8 bases. The V and J ends lost 6 bases and 5 bases, in that order; junction bases with no gene match: 11. The germline V gene has CDR1 DFQATT and CDR2 SNEGSKA (reference sequence). The CDR3 runs to 14 residues. CDR3 nucleotides: TGCAGTGCGAGAACTAGCGGTTCGGGGGAGACCCAGTACTTC. It specifies CSARTSGSGETQYF.

The table lists this clonotype with a count of one. J is TRBJ1-2 and V is TRBV29-1; TRBD1 might be the D (5 bases). Trimming cost V 7 bases and J 11 bases, with 26 bases left between them. Germline CDR1 and CDR2: SQVTM and ANQGSEA. CDR3 size: 14 residues. The CDR3 DNA reads TGCAGCGGTTCCAGGGAAACAGCGGTATGGGGGTACACCTTC. The encoded protein is CSGSRETAVWGYTF.

The chain has TRBV10-3 and TRBJ1-1, with D possibly being TRBD1 (6 bases). V was cut by 5 bases and J by 4 bases, with 14 bases left in between. The CDR3 length is 14 residues. Germline values: CDR1 ENHRY, CDR2 SYGVKD. In DNA, the CDR3 is TGTGCCATCAGTTTGGGACAACAGAGCACTGAAGCTTTCTTT. It encodes CAISLGQQSTEAFF.

The V gene is TRBV4-1, the J gene TRBJ1-1; D is uncertain. The CDR3 spans 17 residues. Trimming shortened V by 0 bases and J by 0 bases, and 14 bases separated the two germline ends. The germline V gene encodes CDR1 MGHRA and CDR2 YSYEKL. CDR3 residues: CASSQDLREQMNTEAFF. CDR3 DNA: TGCGCCAGCAGCCAAGATCTCCGGGAGCAGATGAACACTGAAGCTTTCTTT.

V usage is TRBV29-1 and J usage is TRBJ1-1, with a tentative D call TRBD1 (5 bases). Germline V gene lookup returns CDR1 SQVTM and CDR2 ANQGSEA. The CDR3 runs to 13 residues. The V end lost 6 bases, the J end lost 4 bases, and 15 bases lay between the germline ends. The CDR3 bases are TGCAGCGTGGCCGGGGCGAGGGGCACTGAAGCTTTCTTT. Its protein product is CSVAGARGTEAFF.

This clonotype was detected only once. The chain combines TRBV7-9 with TRBJ1-1; D is ambiguous. Germline CDR1 and CDR2: SEHNR and FQNEAQ (reference sequence). This CDR3 has 17 amino acids. Trimming shortened V by 6 bases and J by 2 bases, and 22 bases separated the two germline ends. Here the CDR3 reads CASSAEGGQLVNTEAFF. In DNA form, the CDR3 reads TGTGCCAGCAGTGCGGAAGGAGGTCAGTTGGTAAACACTGAAGCTTTCTTT. The full variable domain, rest sourced from reference TRBV7-9 and TRBJ1-1, is DTGVSQNPRHKITKRGQNVTFRCDPISEHNRLYWYRQTLGQGPEFLTYFQNEAQLEKSRLLSDRFSAERPKGSFSTLEIQRTEQGDSAMYLCASSAEGGQLVNTEAFFGQGTRLTVV.

Concerning this clonotype: A much bigger clone sits one base away, suggesting this may be a read error. The V and J genes are TRBV15 and TRBJ2-5; D unclear. V was cut by 1 base and J by 4 bases, with 7 bases left in between. Looked up from germline, CDR1 is LNHNV and CDR2 is YYDKDF (reference sequence). There are 13 residues in the CDR3. This CDR3 is CATSRVSRETQYF. CDR3 DNA sequence: TGTGCCACCAGCAGAGTTAGTCGAGAGACCCAGTACTTC. The whole variable domain, filled in from reference TRBV15 and TRBJ2-5, reads DAMVIQNPRYQVTQFGKPVTLSCSQTLNHNVMYWYQQKSSQAPKLLFHYYDKDFNNEADTPDNFQSRRPNTSFCFLDIRSPGLGDTAMYLCATSRVSRETQYFGPGTRLLVL.

The rearrangement uses TRBV29-1 and TRBJ2-5, with 15 bases lining up with TRBD2. Germline V gene lookup returns CDR1 SQVTM and CDR2 ANQGSEA. The V gene end was trimmed by 4 bases and the J gene end by 9 bases; junction bases not matched to a gene: 0. The CDR3 has 12 amino acids. The CDR3: CSVGTSGGAQYF. CDR3 in DNA: TGCAGCGTTGGGACTAGCGGGGGGGCCCAGTACTTC. Complete variable domain (other parts from reference TRBV29-1 and TRBJ2-5): SAVISQKPSRDICQRGTSLTIQCQVDSQVTMMFWYRQQPGQSLTLIATANQGSEATYESGFVIDKFPISRPNLTFSTLTVSNMSPEDSSIYLCSVGTSGGAQYFGPGTRLLVL.